The T cell receptor (beta chain) under discussion was sequenced for a study of OX40 agonist ivuxolimab in advanced cancers. Looking at the study overall: Ivuxolimab was a fully human IgG2 agonistic monoclonal antibody targeting the costimulatory receptor OX40 (CD134). Among the roughly 52 dose-escalation patients, about 19 had hepatocellular carcinoma, roughly 15 melanoma, 9 renal cell carcinoma and 9 head and neck cancer. Intravenous ivuxolimab was administered to patients every 2 weeks at six dose levels: 0.01, 0.1, 0.3, 1.5, 3 and 10 mg/kg. Partial responses occurred in three dose-escalation patients, of whom one had hepatocellular carcinoma and two had cutaneous melanoma. The point of sequencing TCRbeta in the periphery was to test whether ivuxolimab changed TCR sequence diversity and drove clonal T-cell expansion. The paper reports the monotherapy dose-escalation portion (N = 52 patients) of the phase I ivuxolimab trial. In the dose-escalation cohort, roughly 80% of patients were male, and the mean age was approximately 60 years, with a range of 23 to 79. Patients were allowed to have had prior anti-PD-1, anti-PD-L1 or anti-CTLA-4 therapy, and about 40% of the dose-escalation patients had been treated with checkpoint inhibitors.

To sequence the TCRbeta CDR3 region, genomic DNA was isolated from the sorted cells. TCRbeta CDR3 regions were sequenced using the immunoSEQ Assay. This immuneACCESS table, as held by TCRdb, lists in-frame sequences with V and J called but not all clones. Of the missing ones, under half trace to an unresolved V gene in checked studies; the others have no known cause. This sample has roughly 53,000 clones in its table, and 70% to 90% of those were observed once. More than 2.5% of the sample rests with the top ten. A remark on this clone: No cognate antigen has been identified for it. No much larger clonotype is one base removed from it; base qualities were not supplied.

Study-wide conclusions, independent of this receptor: Which antigens the clonally expanded peripheral T cells were specific for was not determined. After ivuxolimab, CD8+ T cells had more expanded clones than CD4+ T cells on average. In the 0.1-3.0 mg/kg groups, partial responders were among the patients with the lowest normalized peripheral clonal expansion, particularly in CD8+ T cells. Clonal expansion of both CD4+ and CD8+ blood T cells was observed from baseline to week 6 at doses 0.1 to 3.0 mg/kg. Low levels of normalized T-cell clonal expansion were also seen in some nonresponding patients.

The trial excluded patients who had a history of autoimmune disease or were on systemic immunosuppression. In every dose cohort, peripheral blood was drawn for TCR sequencing at baseline, cycle 4 day 1, and cycle 7 day 1. The samples were drawn from a first-in-human, open-label, multicenter phase I dose-escalation trial of ivuxolimab. The trial enrolled adults with locally advanced or metastatic head and neck squamous cell, hepatocellular, melanoma or renal cell carcinoma. Before TCR sequencing, CD4+ T cells and CD8+ T cells were sorted from peripheral blood as separate populations. The CDR3 has 15 amino acids, counting the end cysteine and phenylalanine. The kept DNA is CDR3 alone, 45 bases in frame from the first base. Trimming accounts for 5 bases at V and 6 bases at J, while the number of junction bases matched to no gene is 6. According to the germline V gene, CDR1 reads SGHTA and CDR2 reads FQGTGA.

The V and J genes are TRBV7-3 and TRBJ2-1; 11 middle bases align to TRBD2. This sequence was found in an adult with an advanced solid tumor such as melanoma, head and neck, liver or kidney cancer. The starting material was CD4+ or CD8+ T cells sorted from blood, obtained in a trial of the OX40 agonist ivuxolimab. The DNA reads as follows: TGTGCCAGCAGCCGCATCGGGACTAGCGGCAATGAGCAGTTCTTC. Protein translation: CASSRIGTSGNEQFF.